The 24 T cell receptor beta chains in this list originate from one sample, sequenced in a study of T cells after yellow fever vaccination. TCRdb independently ran MiXCR on the 5' RACE reads; one entry per CDR3 protein. Among some 300,000 distinct CDR3 sequences, approximately 10% were seen once, and the ten largest hold 3% to 3.5%. The specimen comprised CD4+ T cells sorted from PBMCs, sampled 5 days after the yellow fever booster vaccination. Receptors were obtained from a man between 18 and 29 years old who received the YFV17D yellow fever vaccine.

This clonotype has more than one count but fewer than ten. V and J are TRBV28 and TRBJ1-2; 9 positions match TRBD1. The germline CDR1 and CDR2 sequences are MDHEN and SYDVKM. CDR3 length equals 13 residues. The V segment lost 8 bases and the J segment 4 bases; nucleotides outside the gene matches: 5. This CDR3 is CASATGGGYGYTF. The CDR3 coding sequence is TGTGCCAGCGCTACAGGGGGCGGCTATGGCTACACCTTC.

There are many counts of this clonotype. Here the CDR3 reads CASSLVGANYGYTF. The DNA for the CDR3 is TGTGCCAGCAGCTTGGTAGGGGCTAACTATGGCTACACCTTC. The chain combines TRBV5-6 with TRBJ1-2, with a tentative D call TRBD1 (5 bases). V lost 0 bases and J lost 0, with 6 bases in between. The V gene's germline CDR1 is SGHDT and CDR2 YYEEEE. The CDR3 has 14 residues.

This chain connects TRBV6-5 to TRBJ2-7, with D perhaps matching TRBD1 or TRBD2 (5 bases each). The ends were cut back, 5 bases at V and 5 bases at J, with 19 bases in the middle. The CDR3 consists of 15 residues. CDR1 is MNHEY and CDR2 is SVGAGI in the germline V gene. CDR3 DNA sequence: TGTGCCAGCAGTGGAAACCGGGACGCAAGGGACGAGCAGTACTTC. Protein product: CASSGNRDARDEQYF.

The chain recombines TRBV18 with TRBJ1-1; D is ambiguous. V lost 2 bases and J lost 8, with 6 bases in between. This CDR3 is 11 amino acids long. CDR1 is KGHSH and CDR2 is LQKENI in the germline V gene. In DNA form, the CDR3 reads TGTGCCAGCTCACCAGGGGTAGAAGCTTTCTTT. Its translation: CASSPGVEAFF.

The CDR3 loop is CASSVGGTGVDSPLHF. The CDR3 nucleotides read TGTGCCAGCAGCGTAGGGGGGACAGGGGTGGATTCACCCCTCCACTTT. The rearrangement joins TRBV9 to TRBJ1-6, with 10 bases lining up with TRBD1. The CDR3 has 16 residues. Germline CDR1 is SGDLS and CDR2 is YYNGEE. The ends lost 0 bases at V and 8 bases at J; junction bases unmatched: 5.

This clonotype came up a few times. The chain combines TRBV25-1 with TRBJ2-6; maybe TRBD2 (5 bases). The ends were cut back, 2 bases at V and 4 bases at J, with 9 bases in the middle. The CDR3 sequence is 15 residues long. The germline gives CDR1 MGHDK, CDR2 SYGVNS. CDR3 nucleotide sequence: TGTGCCAGCAGTGAACGGGGAACCGGGGCCAACGTCCTGACTTTC. Translating gives CASSERGTGANVLTF. The entire variable domain, with the rest obtained from reference TRBV25-1 and TRBJ2-6, is as follows: EADIYQTPRYLVIGTGKKITLECSQTMGHDKMYWYQQDPGMELHLIHYSYGVNSTEKGDLSSESTVSRIRTEHFPLTLESARPSHTSQYLCASSERGTGANVLTFGAGSRLTVL.

This clonotype showed up just a few times. This chain joins TRBV6-6 and TRBJ1-6; 7 bases align to TRBD1. Trimming cost V 9 bases and J 7 bases; bases outside gene matches: 6. Germline CDR1 reads MNHNY; CDR2 reads SVGAGI (reference sequence). This CDR3 has 13 amino acids. DNA of the CDR3: TGTGCCAGTATGGGACAGCAGAATTCACCCCTCCACTTT. As protein: CASMGQQNSPLHF.

This clonotype came up a few times. V usage is TRBV20-1 and J usage is TRBJ2-1; possibly TRBD2 for D (6 bases). Per germline, CDR1 DFQATT and CDR2 SNEGSKA (reference sequence). The CDR3 length is 14 residues. Trimming removed 7 bases from V and 5 bases from J, with 18 bases in between. Here the CDR3 DNA reads TGCAGTGGTGGTATGGGCGGGGCGGACAATGAGCAGTTCTTC. Protein: CSGGMGGADNEQFF.

This clonotype was seen a handful of times. The rearrangement joins TRBV21-1 to TRBJ2-2; whether TRBD2, the table's D call, matches the DNA was not checked. TRBV21-1 is designated a pseudogene. The CDR3 has 16 amino acids. Here the CDR3 DNA reads TGTGCCAGCAGCATCGAGCGGGGGTTAAACACCGGGGAGCTGTTTTTT. It translates to CASSIERGLNTGELFF.

This rearrangement joins TRBV6-5 to TRBJ2-1, with TRBD2 matching 8 bases. This CDR3 is built from 16 residues. Germline V gives CDR1 MNHEY, CDR2 SVGAGI. V shed 6 bases and J 3 bases; nucleotides not matched to a gene: 10. The CDR3 DNA sequence: TGTGCCAGCAGAGGAGGAAAGCGGGGGATCTACAATGAGCAGTTCTTC. Its translation: CASRGGKRGIYNEQFF.

This clonotype has more than one count but fewer than ten. For the CDR3, the DNA is TGTGCCAGCAGTTACGAGGGACGCGGCTACACCTTC. It specifies CASSYEGRGYTF. The chain couples TRBV6-5 to TRBJ1-2, with a tentative D call TRBD1 (5 bases). The CDR3 is made up of 12 amino acids. V dropped 2 bases and J dropped 8 bases, with 9 bases sitting between them. CDR1 and CDR2 from the germline V gene are MNHEY and SVGAGI.

This clonotype was recorded at least ten times. This chain uses TRBV7-3 with TRBJ2-1; D tentatively fits TRBD1 or TRBD2 (5 bases each). Germline V gene sequence: CDR1 SGHTA, CDR2 FQGTGA. CDR3 length: 18 residues. Trimming left V 5 bases short and J 0 bases short, with 20 bases between. CDR3 loop: CASSQLRPGASSYNEQFF. In nucleotides, the CDR3 is TGTGCCAGCAGCCAACTCCGCCCCGGGGCCAGCTCCTACAATGAGCAGTTCTTC.

This chain joins TRBV10-3 and TRBJ1-6; a possible D gene is TRBD1 (5 bases). Trimming left V 10 bases short and J 5 bases short, with 15 bases between. The V gene's germline CDR1 is ENHRY and CDR2 SYGVKD. The CDR3 runs 14 residues. CDR3 protein: CATHRQLNNSPLHF. As DNA, the CDR3 is TGTGCCACTCACCGACAGCTAAATAATTCACCCCTCCACTTT.

This clonotype was seen at least ten times. V is TRBV14 and J is TRBJ2-1, with TRBD2 matching over 12 bases. Germline CDR1 reads SGHDN; CDR2 reads FVKESK. This CDR3 is built from 15 residues. The V gene end was trimmed by 6 bases and the J gene end by 5 bases; junction bases not matched to a gene: 5. In DNA, the CDR3 is TGTGCCAGCAGTCCTGGACTAGCGGGGAACAATGAGCAGTTCTTC. Translating it yields CASSPGLAGNNEQFF.

This clonotype was seen ten or more times. The V call is TRBV7-9, the J call TRBJ2-7, with D possibly matching TRBD2 (6 bases). There are 14 residues in the CDR3. Trimming cost V 4 bases and J 5 bases, with 15 bases left between them. CDR1 SEHNR and CDR2 FQNEAQ come from the germline V gene (reference sequence). The CDR3 nucleotides read TGTGCCAGCAGCTATGGGACCCGCGGGGACGAGCAGTACTTC. Protein: CASSYGTRGDEQYF.

This clonotype was counted between two and nine times. The chain carries TRBV9 and TRBJ2-3, with 9 bases aligning to TRBD2. The trim removed 0 bases at V and 0 bases at J, leaving 2 bases unmatched. Germline CDR1 reads SGDLS; CDR2 reads YYNGEE. The CDR3 consists of 16 residues. The CDR3 spells CASSVGLAESTDTQYF. CDR3 DNA: TGTGCCAGCAGCGTAGGACTAGCGGAGAGCACAGATACGCAGTATTTT.

This clonotype was observed many times. This rearrangement joins TRBV2 to TRBJ1-2, with D perhaps TRBD1 (6 bases). Germline lookup yields CDR1 SNHLY and CDR2 FYNNEI. The CDR3 covers 12 residues. Trimming left V 8 bases short and J 5 bases short, with 12 bases between. CDR3 bases: TGTGCCAGCGAAGGGGGAGTTTATGGCTACACCTTC. Encoded protein: CASEGGVYGYTF.

The chain couples TRBV18 to TRBJ2-7; D is possibly TRBD1 (5 bases). V was pared by 5 bases and J by 7 bases, with 21 bases between. The V gene's germline CDR1 is KGHSH and CDR2 LQKENI. The CDR3 spans 15 residues. CDR3 DNA: TGTGCCAGCTCAAGCGTCGCTGGGGCGTTTAGGGAGCAGTACGTC. Its protein is CASSSVAGAFREQYV.

This chain joins TRBV5-1 and TRBJ2-2; perhaps TRBD1 as D (5 bases). This CDR3 has 16 residues. V lost 4 bases to trimming and J lost 0 bases, with 13 bases between them. The germline CDR1 and CDR2 sequences are SGHRS and YFSETQ. Written as DNA, the CDR3 is TGCGCCAGCAGCCTAGAACCAGGGACGAACACCGGGGAGCTGTTTTTT. Amino acid sequence: CASSLEPGTNTGELFF.

This clonotype was picked up many times. This chain uses TRBV18 with TRBJ2-3; no clear D. In germline, CDR1 is KGHSH, CDR2 LQKENI. Trimming removed 0 bases at V and 1 base at J, with 14 bases between. The CDR3 is 17 residues long. The CDR3: CASSPPGAGSGTDTQYF. DNA for the CDR3: TGTGCCAGCTCACCACCGGGTGCAGGATCGGGCACAGATACGCAGTATTTT.

The V call is TRBV5-1, the J call TRBJ2-1, with 11 nucleotides matching TRBD2. This CDR3 is built from 15 residues. CDR1 is SGHRS, CDR2 YFSETQ, per germline. J gave up 2 bases and V 4 bases, and 2 bases lay outside the gene matches. CDR3 bases: TGCGCCAGCAGCCTAGCGGGGGGTACCTACAATGAGCAGTTCTTC. This encodes CASSLAGGTYNEQFF.

This clonotype appeared many times. The genes are TRBV7-6 and TRBJ2-3, with D maybe TRBD2 (7 bases). Trimming pared 6 bases from V and 3 bases from J, leaving 10 bases between. CDR1 and CDR2 from the germline V gene are SGHVS and FNYEAQ. The CDR3 totals 13 residues. The CDR3 loop reads CASRGGATDTQYF. In DNA form, the CDR3 reads TGTGCCAGCAGGGGGGGGGCAACAGATACGCAGTATTTT.

The genes are TRBV18 and TRBJ2-5; possible D gene TRBD2, 6 bases. V lost 0 bases and J 2 bases, leaving 16 bases between the germline ends. The CDR3 covers 17 residues. The germline gives CDR1 KGHSH, CDR2 LQKENI. CDR3 nucleotide sequence: TGTGCCAGCTCACCACCTAGCGCGCGGGGCATTCAAGAGACCCAGTACTTC. It translates to CASSPPSARGIQETQYF.

The genes are TRBV28 and TRBJ2-1; D uncertain. CDR3 length: 13 amino acids. V was trimmed by 10 bases and J by 8 bases, leaving 18 bases between them. Germline loops: CDR1 MDHEN, CDR2 SYDVKM. CDR3 DNA sequence: TGTGCCACCCGGGCCGGGTTCCGGGATGAGCAGTTCTTC. Amino acids: CATRAGFRDEQFF. The whole variable domain, remainder taken from reference TRBV28 and TRBJ2-1, is DVKVTQSSRYLVKRTGEKVFLECVQDMDHENMFWYRQDPGLGLRLIYFSYDVKMKEKGDIPEGYSVSREKKERFSLILESASTNQTSMYLCATRAGFRDEQFFGPGTRLTVL.